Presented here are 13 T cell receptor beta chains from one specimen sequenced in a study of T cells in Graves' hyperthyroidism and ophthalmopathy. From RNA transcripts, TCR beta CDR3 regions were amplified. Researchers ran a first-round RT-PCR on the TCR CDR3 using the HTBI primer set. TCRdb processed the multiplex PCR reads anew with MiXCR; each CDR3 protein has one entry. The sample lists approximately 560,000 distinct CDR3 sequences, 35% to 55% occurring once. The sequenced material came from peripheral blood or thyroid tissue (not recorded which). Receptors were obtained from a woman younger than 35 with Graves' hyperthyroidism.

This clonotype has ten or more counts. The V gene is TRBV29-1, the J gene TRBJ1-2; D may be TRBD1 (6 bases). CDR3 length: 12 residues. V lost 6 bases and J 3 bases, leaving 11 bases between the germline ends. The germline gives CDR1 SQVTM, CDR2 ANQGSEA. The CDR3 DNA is TGCAGCGTGGCAGGGGACGACTATGGCTACACCTTC. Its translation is CSVAGDDYGYTF.

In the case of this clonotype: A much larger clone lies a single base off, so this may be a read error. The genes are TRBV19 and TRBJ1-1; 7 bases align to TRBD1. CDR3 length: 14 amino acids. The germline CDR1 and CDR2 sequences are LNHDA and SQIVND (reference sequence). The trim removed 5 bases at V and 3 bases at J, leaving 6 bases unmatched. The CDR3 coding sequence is TGTGCCAGTAGTCCACAGAGGGGGCACACTGAAGCTTTCTTT. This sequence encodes CASSPQRGHTEAFF. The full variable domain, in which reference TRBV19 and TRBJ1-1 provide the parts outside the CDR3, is DGGITQSPKYLFRKEGQNVTLSCEQNLNHDAMYWYRQDPGQGLRLIYYSQIVNDFQKGDIAEGYSVSREKKESFPLTVTSAQKNPTAFYLCASSPQRGHTEAFFGQGTRLTVV.

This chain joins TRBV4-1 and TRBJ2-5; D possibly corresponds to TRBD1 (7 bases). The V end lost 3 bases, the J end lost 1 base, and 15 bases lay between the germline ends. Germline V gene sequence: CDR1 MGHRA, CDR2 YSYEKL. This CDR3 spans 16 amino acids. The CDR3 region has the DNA TGCGCCAGCAGCCACGCGGGACAGCTGGGCCAAGAGACCCAGTACTTC. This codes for CASSHAGQLGQETQYF.

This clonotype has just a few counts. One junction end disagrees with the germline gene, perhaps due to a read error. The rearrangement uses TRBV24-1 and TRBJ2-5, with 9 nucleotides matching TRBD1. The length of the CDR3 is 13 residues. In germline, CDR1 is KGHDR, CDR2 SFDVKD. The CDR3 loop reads CASSNRGRETQYF. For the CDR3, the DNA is TGTGCCAGCAGTAACAGGGGGCGGGAGACCCAGTACTTC.

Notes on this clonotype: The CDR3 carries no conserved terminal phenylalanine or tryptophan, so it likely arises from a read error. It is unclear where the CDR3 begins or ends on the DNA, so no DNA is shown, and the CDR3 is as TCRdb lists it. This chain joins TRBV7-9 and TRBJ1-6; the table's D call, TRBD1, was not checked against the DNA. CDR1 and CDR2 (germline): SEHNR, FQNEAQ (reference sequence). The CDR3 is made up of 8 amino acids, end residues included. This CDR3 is CASSRPRQ.

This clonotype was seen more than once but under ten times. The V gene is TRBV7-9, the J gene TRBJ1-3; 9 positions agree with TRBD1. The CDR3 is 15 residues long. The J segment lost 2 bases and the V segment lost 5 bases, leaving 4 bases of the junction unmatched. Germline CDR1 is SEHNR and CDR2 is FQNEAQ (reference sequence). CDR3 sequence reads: CASSPRDRAGNTIYF. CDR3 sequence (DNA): TGTGCCAGCAGCCCCAGGGACAGGGCTGGAAACACCATATATTTT.

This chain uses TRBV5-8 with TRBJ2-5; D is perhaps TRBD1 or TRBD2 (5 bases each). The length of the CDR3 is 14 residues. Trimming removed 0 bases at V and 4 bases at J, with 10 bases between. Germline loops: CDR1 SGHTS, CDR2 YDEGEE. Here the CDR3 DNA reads TGTGCCAGCAGCTTGGTCGGGGCGCCAGAGACCCAGTACTTC. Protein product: CASSLVGAPETQYF.

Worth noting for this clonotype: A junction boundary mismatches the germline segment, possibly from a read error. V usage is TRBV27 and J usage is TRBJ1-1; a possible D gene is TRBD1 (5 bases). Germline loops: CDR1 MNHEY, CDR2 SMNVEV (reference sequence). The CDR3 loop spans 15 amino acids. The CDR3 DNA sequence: TGTGCCAGCAGTTTATCGCAGGGCCCAAACACTGAAGCCTTCTTT. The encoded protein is CASSLSQGPNTEAFF.

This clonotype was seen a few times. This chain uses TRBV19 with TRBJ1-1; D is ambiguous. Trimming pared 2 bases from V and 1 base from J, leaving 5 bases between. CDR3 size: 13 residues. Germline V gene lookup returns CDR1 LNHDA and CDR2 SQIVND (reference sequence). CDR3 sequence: CASSITSNTEAFF. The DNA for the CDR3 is TGTGCCAGTAGTATAACGTCGAACACTGAAGCTTTCTTT.

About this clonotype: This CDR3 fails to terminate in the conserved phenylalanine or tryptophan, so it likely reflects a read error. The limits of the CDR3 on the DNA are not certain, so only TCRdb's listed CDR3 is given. This CDR3 is CASSVGQGRFS. The rearrangement uses TRBV7-9 and TRBJ1-4; TRBD1, the table's D call, lacks a check against the DNA. The CDR3 is 11 amino acids in total, end residues counted. Germline lookup yields CDR1 SEHNR and CDR2 FQNEAQ (reference sequence).

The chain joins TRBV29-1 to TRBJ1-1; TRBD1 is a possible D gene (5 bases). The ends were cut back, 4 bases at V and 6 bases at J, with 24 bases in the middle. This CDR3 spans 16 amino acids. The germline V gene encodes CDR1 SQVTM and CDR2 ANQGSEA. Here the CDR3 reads CSVVPPWGRVSPEAFF. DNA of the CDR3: TGCAGCGTTGTCCCACCATGGGGCAGGGTGAGCCCTGAAGCTTTCTTT.

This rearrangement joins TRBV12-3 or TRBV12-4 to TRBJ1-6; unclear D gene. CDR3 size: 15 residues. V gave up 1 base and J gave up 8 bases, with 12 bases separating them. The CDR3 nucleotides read TGTGCCAGCAGTTTAGGTGCCAATACCCATTCACCCCTCCACTTT. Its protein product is CASSLGANTHSPLHF.

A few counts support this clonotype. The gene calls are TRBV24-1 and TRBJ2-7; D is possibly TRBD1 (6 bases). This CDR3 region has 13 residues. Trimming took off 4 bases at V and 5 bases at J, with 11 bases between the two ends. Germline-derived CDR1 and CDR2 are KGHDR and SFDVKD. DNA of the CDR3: TGTGCCACCAGTGAAGGGGGAACCGACGAGCAGTACTTC. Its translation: CATSEGGTDEQYF.